The clone carrying this T cell receptor (beta chain) occurred a few times. Its antigen is unidentified. This CDR3 has 14 amino acids. J lost 5 bases, V lost 7 bases, and 9 bases had no gene match. Per the germline V gene, CDR1 is MDHEN and CDR2 is SYDVKM. The PCR employed 60 Vbeta primers together with 13 Jbeta primers. Measured with immunoSEQ multiplex PCR; TCRdb has only the in-frame clones, and not every one. The table lists 130,000 or so clones, around 8.5% of them singletons. The source of the sample is a study of cytomegalovirus exposure and HLA in healthy donors. General study points: Later on, an analysis showed TCR association rates differing by HLA locus, with DRB1 the most and HLA-C the fewest.

Sequencing was performed on PBMCs. This chain links TRBV28 with TRBJ2-7, with 9 bases fitting TRBD1. The source of this sequence is a middle-aged man in good health and CMV-seronegative. This chain's CDR3 is CASTLGTGTNEQYF. CDR3 nucleotides: TGTGCCAGCACCCTCGGGACAGGGACCAACGAGCAGTACTTC.